This T cell receptor (beta chain) was recovered during a study of T cells expressing NK-cell markers. Each CDR3 protein gets one entry in TCRdb, which reprocessed the 5' RACE reads and gives no DNA. This sample carries about 390,000 distinct CDR3 sequences, with approximately 12% going to the ten biggest clones. Sequences were obtained from blood T cells: a sorted CD56 or NKG2C T cell subset, CD4+ or CD8+ T cells, or bulk PBMC T cells (not recorded which). This TCR was sampled from a woman between 45 and 60 years old in good health.

The CDR3 loop is CAISELQETQYF. This chain connects TRBV10-3 to TRBJ2-5. The CDR3 sequence is 12 residues long. Germline CDR1 is ENHRY and CDR2 is SYGVKD.